The 14 T cell receptor beta chains below come from one sample, sequenced in a study of early T cells in non-severe SARS-CoV-2 infection. Using its own MiXCR run on the 5' RACE reads, TCRdb lists one record per CDR3 protein. The data show over 100,000 distinct CDR3 sequences, approximately 14% seen once. The specimen sequenced was whole blood. The receptors originated from an adult who was a healthcare worker with PCR-confirmed SARS-CoV-2 infection or an uninfected control (not recorded which).

The sample holds a few counts of this clonotype. At one of its ends the junction is not consistent with the germline gene, which may arise from a read error. The V and J genes are TRBV7-6 and TRBJ1-6, with D tentatively TRBD1 (5 bases). The CDR3 extends over 17 amino acids. The germline gives CDR1 SGHVS, CDR2 FNYEAQ. CDR3 protein: CASSLLGVSSYNSPLHF. CDR3 in DNA: TGTGCCAGCAGCCTACTGGGGGTCAGCTCCTATAATTCACCCCTCCATTTT.

This chain uses TRBV14 with TRBJ2-2; weak D call: TRBD1 (6 bases). The CDR3 totals 14 residues. The V gene's germline CDR1 is SGHDN and CDR2 FVKESK. Trimming shortened V by 0 bases and J by 4 bases, and 6 bases separated the two germline ends. The CDR3 spells CASSQDRGTGELFF. CDR3 nucleotides: TGTGCCAGCAGCCAAGACAGGGGCACCGGGGAGCTGTTTTTT.

This clonotype was picked up a small number of times. This chain joins TRBV7-9 and TRBJ2-7, with no clear D. Germline CDR1 reads SEHNR; CDR2 reads FQNEAQ (reference sequence). The germline V and J ends were trimmed by 4 bases and 4 bases, with 20 bases remaining between them. This CDR3 has 16 residues. CDR3 nucleotide sequence: TGTGCCAGCAGCTCCCACGGACCCACTACACTTTACGAGCAGTACTTC. Its protein is CASSSHGPTTLYEQYF. The variable domain in full, completed from reference TRBV7-9 and TRBJ2-7, reads DTGVSQNPRHKITKRGQNVTFRCDPISEHNRLYWYRQTLGQGPEFLTYFQNEAQLEKSRLLSDRFSAERPKGSFSTLEIQRTEQGDSAMYLCASSSHGPTTLYEQYFGPGTRLTVT.

J is TRBJ2-1 and V is TRBV6-2 or TRBV6-3; the D gene is possibly TRBD1 (6 bases). Trimming removed 7 bases at V and 8 bases at J, with 12 bases between. CDR1 is MNHEY and CDR2 is SVGEGT in the germline V gene. CDR3 length: 12 amino acids. CDR3 sequence (DNA): TGTGCCAGCACCGACAGGCGGGATGAGCAGTTCTTC. Translating it yields CASTDRRDEQFF.

This clonotype was counted ten times or more. This chain uses TRBV30 with TRBJ1-1, with D unresolved. The CDR3 is made up of 12 amino acids. Germline CDR1 and CDR2: GTSNPN and SVGIG (reference sequence). Trimming pared 1 base from V and 6 bases from J, leaving 9 bases between. The DNA of the CDR3 is TGTGCCTGGAGTGGTCTTCCGGCTGAAGCTTTCTTT. Its protein product is CAWSGLPAEAFF.

The V and J genes are TRBV10-3 and TRBJ2-5, with D perhaps matching TRBD2 (6 bases). The V end lost 2 bases, the J end lost 0 bases, and 13 bases lay between the germline ends. This CDR3 spans 16 amino acids. Germline V gives CDR1 ENHRY, CDR2 SYGVKD. The CDR3 is CAISERDSTYQETQYF. The CDR3 DNA follows: TGTGCCATCAGTGAGCGGGACTCTACGTACCAAGAGACCCAGTACTTC.

This clonotype was detected many times. This chain links TRBV4-3 with TRBJ2-3, with unresolved D. The ends were cut back, 1 base at V and 6 bases at J, with 8 bases in the middle. CDR1 and CDR2 from the germline V gene are LGHNA and YSLEER. There are 13 residues in the CDR3. The CDR3 region has the DNA TGCGCCAGCAGCCAAGGGCGAAGGGATACGCAGTATTTT. Protein sequence: CASSQGRRDTQYF.

This clonotype was observed at least ten times. The rearrangement joins TRBV11-2 to TRBJ2-7; 12 nucleotides align to TRBD2. Per germline, CDR1 SGHAT and CDR2 FQNNGV. The CDR3 contains 17 residues. J lost 4 bases, V lost 3 bases, and 10 bases had no gene match. The CDR3 nucleotides read TGTGCCAGCAGCTTGACTAGCGGGAGCGAGGTCCTGTACGAGCAGTACTTC. The encoded protein is CASSLTSGSEVLYEQYF.

The V and J genes are TRBV12-3 or TRBV12-4 and TRBJ2-1; tentative D call: TRBD2 (6 bases). Trimming removed 5 bases from V and 6 bases from J, with 11 bases in between. The CDR3 contains 13 residues. The CDR3 loop reads CASSPGAGNEQFF. The CDR3 DNA sequence: TGTGCCAGCAGTCCCGGAGCGGGCAATGAGCAGTTCTTC.

As for this clonotype: At one end, the junction sequence differs from germline, possibly due to a read error. The chain recombines TRBV20-1 with TRBJ2-3, with 11 bases that match TRBD2. The germline V gene encodes CDR1 DFQATT and CDR2 SNEGSKA (reference sequence). The CDR3 is made up of 14 amino acids. In DNA form, the CDR3 reads TGTATACTAGCGGGAGAAGGCCGCACAGATACGCAGTATTTT. This codes for CILAGEGRTDTQYF.

This clonotype was found many times. V and J are TRBV3-1 and TRBJ1-6; TRBD1 matches at 7 bases. J gave up 10 bases and V 8 bases, and 8 bases lay outside the gene matches. The CDR3 consists of 13 residues. Germline CDR1 LGHDT, CDR2 YNNKEL (reference sequence). CDR3 sequence reads: CASDQQGQSPLHF. As DNA, the CDR3 is TGTGCCAGCGACCAACAGGGGCAGTCACCCCTCCACTTT.

The table lists this clonotype with a few counts. The V gene is TRBV6-2 or TRBV6-3, the J gene TRBJ2-1; weak D call: TRBD2 (5 bases). V was cut by 6 bases and J by 7 bases, with 10 bases left in between. The germline V gene has CDR1 MNHEY and CDR2 SVGEGT. The CDR3 totals 12 residues. The CDR3 DNA reads as TGTGCCAGCAGGGAGCGAGGGAATGAGCAGTTCTTC. Translated, it gives CASRERGNEQFF.

This clonotype came up a few times. The V call is TRBV27, the J call TRBJ2-1, with D hard to call. The germline V gene has CDR1 MNHEY and CDR2 SMNVEV (reference sequence). Trimming removed 0 bases from V and 6 bases from J, with 6 bases in between. The CDR3 covers 13 residues. Here the CDR3 DNA reads TGTGCCAGCAGTTTATCTAGGGCCAATGAGCAGTTCTTC. As protein: CASSLSRANEQFF.

This clonotype has ten or more counts. The V and J genes are TRBV30 and TRBJ1-4; perhaps TRBD1 as D (5 bases). Trimming stripped 6 bases from V and 6 bases from J, with 14 bases between. The CDR3 loop spans 13 amino acids. Germline lookup yields CDR1 GTSNPN and CDR2 SVGIG (reference sequence). Written as DNA, the CDR3 is TGTGCCTGCGCCGGGACCCCGGATGAAAAACTGTTTTTT. It yields the protein CACAGTPDEKLFF.